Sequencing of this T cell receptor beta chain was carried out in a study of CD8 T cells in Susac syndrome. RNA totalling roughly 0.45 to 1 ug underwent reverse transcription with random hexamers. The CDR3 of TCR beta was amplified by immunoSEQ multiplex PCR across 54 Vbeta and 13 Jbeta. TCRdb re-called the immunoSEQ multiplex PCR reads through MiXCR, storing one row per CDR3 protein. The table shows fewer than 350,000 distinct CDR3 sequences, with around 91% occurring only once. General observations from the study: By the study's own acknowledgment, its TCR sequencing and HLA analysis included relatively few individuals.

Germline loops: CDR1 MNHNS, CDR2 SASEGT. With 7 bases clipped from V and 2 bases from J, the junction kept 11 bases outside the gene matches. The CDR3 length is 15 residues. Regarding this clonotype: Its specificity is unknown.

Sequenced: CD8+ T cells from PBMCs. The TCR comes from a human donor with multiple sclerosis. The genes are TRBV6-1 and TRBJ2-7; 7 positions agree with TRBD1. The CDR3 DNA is TGTGCCAGCACCCCGGGACAGTTTTTCGCCTACGAGCAGTACTTC. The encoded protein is CASTPGQFFAYEQYF.